This T cell receptor beta chain came from a study of regulatory T cells in long-lasting Graves disease. TCR beta libraries were built with iRepertoire HTBI primers and Arm-PCR of CDR3 regions. TCRdb ran MiXCR on the multiplex PCR reads and lists one entry per CDR3 protein. Altogether hundreds of thousands of distinct CDR3 sequences are present, roughly a fifth being singletons, with the ten largest covering 25% to 30%. Specified time point: persistent/refractory GD, antithyroid drugs over 5 years with positive TRAb. PBMC-derived RNA was used for the TCR library. This CDR3 comprises 12 residues. V lost 6 bases and J 3 bases, leaving 9 bases between the germline ends. Germline CDR1 MDHEN, CDR2 SYDVKM. This clonotype has ten or more counts.

The sequence was obtained from a female donor with Graves disease. The starting material was peripheral blood mononuclear cells (PBMCs), obtained when the disease was refractory, from a patient treated with antithyroid drugs. V usage is TRBV28 and J usage is TRBJ2-7, with D possibly being TRBD1 (5 bases). In DNA form, the CDR3 reads TGTGCCAGCAGGAGACAGAACTACGAGCAGTACTTC. Translated, it gives CASRRQNYEQYF.